One TCR beta chain is described in this entry. These data originate in a study of T cells in tuberculosis. The time point was: new active TB diagnosis, blood taken before or within 7 days of starting treatment. Here immunoSEQ multiplex PCR was the method, and the copy in TCRdb shows in-frame clones only, minus some. This sample carries about 35,000 clones, roughly 93% of them seen once, and the ten largest clones take roughly 10%. The CDR3 has 14 amino acids. Trimming cost V 5 bases and J 7 bases, with 17 bases left between them. The V gene's germline CDR1 is GTSNPN and CDR2 SVGIG (reference sequence).

This receptor was identified in an adult with tuberculosis. The gene calls are TRBV30 and TRBJ2-2; D ambiguous. This material consisted of PBMCs, taken at tuberculosis diagnosis. The CDR3 sequence: CAWGPPQQDGELFF. In nucleotides, the CDR3 is TGTGCCTGGGGCCCCCCCCAGCAGGACGGGGAGCTGTTTTTT.